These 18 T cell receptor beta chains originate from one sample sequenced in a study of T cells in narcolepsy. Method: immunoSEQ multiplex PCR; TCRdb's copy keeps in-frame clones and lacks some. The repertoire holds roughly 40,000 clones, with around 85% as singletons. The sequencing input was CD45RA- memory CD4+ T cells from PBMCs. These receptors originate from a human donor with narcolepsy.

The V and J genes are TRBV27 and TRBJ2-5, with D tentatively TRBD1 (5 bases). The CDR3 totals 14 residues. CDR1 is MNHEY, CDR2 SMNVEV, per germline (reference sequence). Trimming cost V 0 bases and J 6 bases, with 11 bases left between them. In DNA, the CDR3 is TGTGCCAGCAGTTTATCCCAGGGTCGGCAGACCCAGTACTTC. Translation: CASSLSQGRQTQYF.

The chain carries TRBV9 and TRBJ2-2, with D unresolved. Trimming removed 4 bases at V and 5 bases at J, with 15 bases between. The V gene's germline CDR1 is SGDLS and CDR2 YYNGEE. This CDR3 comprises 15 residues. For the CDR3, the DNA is TGTGCCAGCAGCAAAGGGCCAAGGGTGACCGGGGAGCTGTTTTTT. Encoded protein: CASSKGPRVTGELFF.

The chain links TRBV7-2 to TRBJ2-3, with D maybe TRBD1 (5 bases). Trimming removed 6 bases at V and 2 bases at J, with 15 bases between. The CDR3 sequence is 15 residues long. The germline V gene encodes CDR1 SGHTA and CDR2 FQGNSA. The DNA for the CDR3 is TGTGCCAGCAGTTCTCGACAGACCTTCACAGATACGCAGTATTTT. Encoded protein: CASSSRQTFTDTQYF.

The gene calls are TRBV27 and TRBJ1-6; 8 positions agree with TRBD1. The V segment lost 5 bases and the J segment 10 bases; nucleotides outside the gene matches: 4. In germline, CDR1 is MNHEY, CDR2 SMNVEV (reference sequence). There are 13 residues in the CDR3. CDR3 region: CASSLDRVSPLHF. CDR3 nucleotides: TGTGCCAGCAGTCTGGACAGGGTCTCACCCCTCCACTTT.

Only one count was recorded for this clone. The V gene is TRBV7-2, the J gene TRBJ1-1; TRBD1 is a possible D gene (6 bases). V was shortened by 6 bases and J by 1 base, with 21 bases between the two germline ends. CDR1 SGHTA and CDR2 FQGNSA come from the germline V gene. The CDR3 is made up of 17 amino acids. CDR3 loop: CASSTSVPNRANTEAFF. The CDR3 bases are TGTGCCAGCAGTACATCGGTCCCCAACAGGGCGAACACTGAAGCTTTCTTT.

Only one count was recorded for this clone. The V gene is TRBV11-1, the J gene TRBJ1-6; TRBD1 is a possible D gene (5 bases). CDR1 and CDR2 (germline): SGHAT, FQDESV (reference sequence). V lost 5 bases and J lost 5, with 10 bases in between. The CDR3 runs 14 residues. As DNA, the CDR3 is TGTGCCAGCAGCCGAAGGGGCAATAATTCACCCCTCCACTTT. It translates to CASSRRGNNSPLHF.

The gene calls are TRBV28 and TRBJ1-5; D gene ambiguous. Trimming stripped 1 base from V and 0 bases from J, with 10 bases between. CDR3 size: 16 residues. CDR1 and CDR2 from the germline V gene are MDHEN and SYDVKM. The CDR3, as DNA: TGTGCCAGCAGTTTATATGTCCTAACTAGCAATCAGCCCCAGCATTTT. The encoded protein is CASSLYVLTSNQPQHF.

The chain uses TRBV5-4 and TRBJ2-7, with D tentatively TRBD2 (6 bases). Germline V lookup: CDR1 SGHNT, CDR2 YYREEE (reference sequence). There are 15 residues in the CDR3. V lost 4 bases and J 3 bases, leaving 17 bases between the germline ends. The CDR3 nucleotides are TGTGCCAGCAGCCTCCCGGGACTCTCCAGCTACGAGCAGTACTTC. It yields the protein CASSLPGLSSYEQYF.

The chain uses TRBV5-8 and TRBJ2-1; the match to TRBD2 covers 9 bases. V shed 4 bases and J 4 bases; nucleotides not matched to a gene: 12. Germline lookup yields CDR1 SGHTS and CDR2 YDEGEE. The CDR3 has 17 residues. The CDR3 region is CASSMKRLAVVYNEQFF. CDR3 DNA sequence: TGTGCCAGCAGCATGAAGAGACTAGCGGTTGTTTACAATGAGCAGTTCTTC. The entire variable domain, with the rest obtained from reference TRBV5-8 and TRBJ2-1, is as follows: EAGVTQSPTHLIKTRGQQATLRCSPISGHTSVYWYQQALGLGLQFLLWYDEGEERNRGNFPPRFSGRQFPNYSSELNVNALELEDSALYLCASSMKRLAVVYNEQFFGPGTRLTVL.

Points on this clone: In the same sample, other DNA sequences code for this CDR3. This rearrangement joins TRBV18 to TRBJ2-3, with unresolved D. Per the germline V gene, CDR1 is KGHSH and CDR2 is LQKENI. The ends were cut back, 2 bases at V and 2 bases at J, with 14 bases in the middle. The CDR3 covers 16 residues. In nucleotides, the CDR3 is TGTGCCAGCTCACCAATGGCAGGCGGAGACACAGATACGCAGTATTTT. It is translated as CASSPMAGGDTDTQYF.

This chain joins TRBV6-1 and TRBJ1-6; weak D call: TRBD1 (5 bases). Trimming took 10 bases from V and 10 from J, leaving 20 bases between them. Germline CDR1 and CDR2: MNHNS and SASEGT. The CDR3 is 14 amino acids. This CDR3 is CAIHMRQGTSPLHF. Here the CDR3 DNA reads TGTGCCATCCACATGAGGCAGGGTACATCACCCCTCCACTTT.

This CDR3 reads CASVGQNIQYF. The CDR3 DNA reads TGTGCCTCGGTGGGCCAAAACATTCAGTACTTC. The gene calls are TRBV19 and TRBJ2-4; D gene ambiguous. Trimming took 11 bases from V and 5 from J, leaving 10 bases between them. The CDR3 sequence is 11 residues long. The germline gives CDR1 LNHDA, CDR2 SQIVND (reference sequence). The complete variable domain, with remaining parts taken from reference TRBV19 and TRBJ2-4, reads DGGITQSPKYLFRKEGQNVTLSCEQNLNHDAMYWYRQDPGQGLRLIYYSQIVNDFQKGDIAEGYSVSREKKESFPLTVTSAQKNPTAFYLCASVGQNIQYFGAGTRLSVL.

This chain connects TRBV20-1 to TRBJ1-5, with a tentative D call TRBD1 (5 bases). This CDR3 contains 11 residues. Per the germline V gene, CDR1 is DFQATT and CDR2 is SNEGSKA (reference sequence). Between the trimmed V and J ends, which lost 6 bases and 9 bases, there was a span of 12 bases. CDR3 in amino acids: CSAEGEGPQHF. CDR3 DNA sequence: TGCAGTGCCGAAGGGGAGGGGCCCCAGCATTTT.

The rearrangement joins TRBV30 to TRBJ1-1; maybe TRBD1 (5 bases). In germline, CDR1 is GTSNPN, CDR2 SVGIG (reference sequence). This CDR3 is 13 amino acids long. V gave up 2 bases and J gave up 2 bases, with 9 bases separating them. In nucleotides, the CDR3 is TGTGCCTGGAGTCGGACATTTAACACTGAAGCTTTCTTT. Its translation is CAWSRTFNTEAFF.

Written as DNA, the CDR3 is TGTGCCTGGAGGGCGACAGGTGCTTCACCCCTCCACTTT. The encoded protein is CAWRATGASPLHF. The rearrangement links TRBV30 to TRBJ1-6, with TRBD1 as a possible D gene (6 bases). Trimming left V 3 bases short and J 9 bases short, with 12 bases between. The CDR3 runs 13 residues. Germline loops: CDR1 GTSNPN, CDR2 SVGIG (reference sequence).

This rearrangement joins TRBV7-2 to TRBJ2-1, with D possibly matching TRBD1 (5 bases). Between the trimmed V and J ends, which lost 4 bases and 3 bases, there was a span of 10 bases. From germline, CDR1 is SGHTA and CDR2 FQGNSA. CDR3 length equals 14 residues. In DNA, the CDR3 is TGTGCCAGCAGCTCAGGGATATTCTACAATGAGCAGTTCTTC. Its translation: CASSSGIFYNEQFF.

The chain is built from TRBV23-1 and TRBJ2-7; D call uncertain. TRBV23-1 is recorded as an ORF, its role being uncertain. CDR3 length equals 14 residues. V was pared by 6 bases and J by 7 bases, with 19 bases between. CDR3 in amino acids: CASSRPPQVGEQYF. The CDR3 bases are TGCGCCAGCAGCCGACCGCCCCAAGTAGGGGAGCAGTACTTC.

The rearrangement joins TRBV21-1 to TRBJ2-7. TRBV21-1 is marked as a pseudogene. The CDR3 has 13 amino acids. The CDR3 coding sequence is TGTGCCAGCAGCAAAGCACAACTCTACGAGCAGTACTTC. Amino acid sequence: CASSKAQLYEQYF.